This T cell receptor beta chain is from a study of blood T cell repertoires in COVID-19. Whole-study context: Material from acute and convalescent COVID-19 was sourced from the United States, Italy and Spain. T cells, B-cell-depleted T cells, or PBMCs supplied cDNA or gDNA.

The trim removed 7 bases at V and 7 bases at J, leaving 9 bases unmatched. CDR3 size: 13 residues. CDR1 and CDR2 from the germline V gene are SQVTM and ANQGSEA. Original data processing: Amplification of reference gene primers provided the estimated nucleated cell counts. This table comes from immunoSEQ multiplex PCR, and its TCRdb copy is limited to in-frame clones, with some not included. V and J calls and clone size are as listed in that table; D and trimming were resolved from the DNA. The sample holds 200,000 to 300,000 clones, 88% seen once. J is TRBJ1-4 and V is TRBV29-1; 7 nucleotides align to TRBD1. The receptor was isolated from a woman in her thirties or forties who had recovered from COVID-19. The material sequenced was peripheral blood. CDR3 DNA: TGCAGCGGCCAGACAGGGTCTAGTGAAAAACTGTTTTTT. The encoded protein is CSGQTGSSEKLFF.